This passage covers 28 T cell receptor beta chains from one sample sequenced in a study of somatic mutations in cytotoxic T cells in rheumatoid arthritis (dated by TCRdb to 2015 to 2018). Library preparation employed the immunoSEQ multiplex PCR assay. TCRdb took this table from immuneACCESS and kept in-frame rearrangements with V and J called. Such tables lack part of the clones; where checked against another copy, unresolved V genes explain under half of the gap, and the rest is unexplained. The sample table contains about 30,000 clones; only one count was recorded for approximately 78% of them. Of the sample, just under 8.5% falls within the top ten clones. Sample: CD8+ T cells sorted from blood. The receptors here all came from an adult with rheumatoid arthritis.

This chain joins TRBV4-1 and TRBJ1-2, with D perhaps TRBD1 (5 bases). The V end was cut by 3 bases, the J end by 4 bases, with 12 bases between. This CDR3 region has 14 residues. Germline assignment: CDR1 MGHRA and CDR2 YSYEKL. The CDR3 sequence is CASSQANGAYGYTF. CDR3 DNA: TGCGCCAGCAGCCAGGCTAACGGGGCCTATGGCTACACCTTC.

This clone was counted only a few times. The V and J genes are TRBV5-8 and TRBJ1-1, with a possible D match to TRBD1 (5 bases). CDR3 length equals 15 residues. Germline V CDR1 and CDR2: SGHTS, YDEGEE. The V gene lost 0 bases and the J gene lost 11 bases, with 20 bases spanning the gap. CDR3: CASSLVVSGPREAFF. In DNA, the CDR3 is TGTGCCAGCAGCTTGGTTGTGTCAGGGCCGAGAGAGGCTTTCTTT. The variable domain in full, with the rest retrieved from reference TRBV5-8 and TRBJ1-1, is EAGVTQSPTHLIKTRGQQATLRCSPISGHTSVYWYQQALGLGLQFLLWYDEGEERNRGNFPPRFSGRQFPNYSSELNVNALELEDSALYLCASSLVVSGPREAFFGQGTRLTVV.

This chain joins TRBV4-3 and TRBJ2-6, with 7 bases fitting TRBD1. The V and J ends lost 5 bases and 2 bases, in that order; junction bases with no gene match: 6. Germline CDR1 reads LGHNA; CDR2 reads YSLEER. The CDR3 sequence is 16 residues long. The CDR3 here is CASSADRATGANVLTF. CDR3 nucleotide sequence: TGCGCCAGCAGCGCCGACAGGGCAACTGGGGCCAACGTCCTGACTTTC.

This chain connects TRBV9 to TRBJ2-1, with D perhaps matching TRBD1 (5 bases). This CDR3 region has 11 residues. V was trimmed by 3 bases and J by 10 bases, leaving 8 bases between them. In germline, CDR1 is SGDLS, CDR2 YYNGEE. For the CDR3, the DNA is TGTGCCAGCAGCGGGGGCCTGGAGCAGTTCTTC. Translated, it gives CASSGGLEQFF.

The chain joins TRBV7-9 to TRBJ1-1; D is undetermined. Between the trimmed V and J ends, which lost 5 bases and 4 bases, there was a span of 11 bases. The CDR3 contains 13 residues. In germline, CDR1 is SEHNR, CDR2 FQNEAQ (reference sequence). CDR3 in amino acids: CASSAPRSTEAFF. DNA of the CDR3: TGTGCCAGCAGCGCCCCCCGGAGCACTGAAGCTTTCTTT.

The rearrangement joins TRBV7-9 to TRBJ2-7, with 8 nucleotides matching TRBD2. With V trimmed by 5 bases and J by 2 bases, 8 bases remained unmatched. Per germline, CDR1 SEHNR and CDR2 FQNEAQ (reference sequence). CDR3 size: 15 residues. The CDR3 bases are TGTGCCAGCAGCCCTCTGGGTAGCGGGACCTACGAGCAGTACTTC. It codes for CASSPLGSGTYEQYF.

CDR3: CASSSGLAGGLDLPYEQYF. The CDR3 nucleotides read TGTGCCAGCAGCTCGGGACTAGCGGGAGGGTTGGATCTCCCCTACGAGCAGTACTTC. V usage is TRBV5-8 and J usage is TRBJ2-7, with 16 bases aligning to TRBD2. Per the germline V gene, CDR1 is SGHTS and CDR2 is YDEGEE. With 3 bases clipped from V and 2 bases from J, the junction kept 11 bases outside the gene matches. This CDR3 contains 19 residues.

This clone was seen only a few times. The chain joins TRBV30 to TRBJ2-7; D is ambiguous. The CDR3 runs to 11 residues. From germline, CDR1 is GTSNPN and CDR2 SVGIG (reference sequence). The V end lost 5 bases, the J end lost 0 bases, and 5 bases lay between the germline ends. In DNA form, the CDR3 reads TGTGCCTGGGGTAACTCCTACGAGCAGTACTTC. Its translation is CAWGNSYEQYF. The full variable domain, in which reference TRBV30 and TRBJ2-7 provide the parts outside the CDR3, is SQTIHQWPATLVQPVGSPLSLECTVEGTSNPNLYWYRQAAGRGLQLLFYSVGIGQISSEVPQNLSASRPQDRQFILSSKKLLLSDSGFYLCAWGNSYEQYFGPGTRLTVT.

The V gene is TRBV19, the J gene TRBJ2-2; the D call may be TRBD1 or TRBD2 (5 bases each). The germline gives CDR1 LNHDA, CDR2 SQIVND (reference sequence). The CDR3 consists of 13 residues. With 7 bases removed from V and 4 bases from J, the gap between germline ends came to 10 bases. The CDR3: CASTPGATGELFF. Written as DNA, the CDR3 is TGTGCCAGTACCCCCGGGGCCACCGGGGAGCTGTTTTTT. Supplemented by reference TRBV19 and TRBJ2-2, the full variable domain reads DGGITQSPKYLFRKEGQNVTLSCEQNLNHDAMYWYRQDPGQGLRLIYYSQIVNDFQKGDIAEGYSVSREKKESFPLTVTSAQKNPTAFYLCASTPGATGELFFGEGSRLTVL.

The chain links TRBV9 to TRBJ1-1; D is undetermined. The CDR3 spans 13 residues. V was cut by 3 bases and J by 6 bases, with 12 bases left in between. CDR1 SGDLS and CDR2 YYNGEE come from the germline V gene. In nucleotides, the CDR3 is TGTGCCAGCAGCGGGCAGAGGATGTCTGAAGCTTTCTTT. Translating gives CASSGQRMSEAFF.

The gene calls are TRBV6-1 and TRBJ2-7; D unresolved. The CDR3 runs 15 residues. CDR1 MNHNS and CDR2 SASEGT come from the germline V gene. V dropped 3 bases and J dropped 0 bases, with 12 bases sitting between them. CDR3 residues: CASSDLPESSYEQYF. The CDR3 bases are TGTGCCAGCAGTGATCTCCCCGAGAGCTCCTACGAGCAGTACTTC.

DNA for the CDR3: TGTGCCAGCAGTTACTCTCCGGGGACAGATACGCAGTATTTT. Its translation: CASSYSPGTDTQYF. The chain is built from TRBV6-5 and TRBJ2-3; a possible D gene is TRBD2 (5 bases). V was trimmed by 0 bases and J by 3 bases, leaving 7 bases between them. The CDR3 is 14 residues long. The V gene's germline CDR1 is MNHEY and CDR2 SVGAGI.

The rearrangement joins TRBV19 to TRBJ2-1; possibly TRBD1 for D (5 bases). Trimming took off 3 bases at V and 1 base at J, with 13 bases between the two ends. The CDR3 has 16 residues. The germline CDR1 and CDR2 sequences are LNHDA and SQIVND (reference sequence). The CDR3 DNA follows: TGTGCCAGTAGTATCGCCCAGGGCCTATCCTACAATGAGCAGTTCTTC. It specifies CASSIAQGLSYNEQFF.

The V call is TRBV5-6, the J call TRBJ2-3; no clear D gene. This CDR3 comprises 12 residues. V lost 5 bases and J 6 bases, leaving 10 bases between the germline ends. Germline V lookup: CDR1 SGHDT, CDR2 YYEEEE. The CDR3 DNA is TGTGCCAGCAGTACTCAACCGGATACGCAGTATTTT. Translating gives CASSTQPDTQYF. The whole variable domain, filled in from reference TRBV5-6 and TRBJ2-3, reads DAGVTQSPTHLIKTRGQQVTLRCSPKSGHDTVSWYQQALGQGPQFIFQYYEEEERQRGNFPDRFSGHQFPNYSSELNVNALLLGDSALYLCASSTQPDTQYFGPGTRLTVL.

The CDR3, as DNA: TGTGCCAGCAGCTCCTACCGGGGGAAGTCCGGGGAGCTGTTTTTT. Translated, it gives CASSSYRGKSGELFF. V is TRBV7-6 and J is TRBJ2-2, with a weak D call TRBD2 (6 bases). The CDR3 spans 15 residues. Germline V CDR1 and CDR2: SGHVS, FNYEAQ. Trimming stripped 4 bases from V and 6 bases from J, with 15 bases between.

CDR3 amino acids: CASSSHGPYGYTF. Written as DNA, the CDR3 is TGTGCCAGCAGCTCACACGGGCCCTATGGCTACACCTTC. This chain connects TRBV5-6 to TRBJ1-2; D not resolved. The CDR3 is 13 amino acids. Trimming shortened V by 3 bases and J by 4 bases, and 10 bases separated the two germline ends. CDR1 and CDR2 (germline): SGHDT, YYEEEE. Filled out from reference TRBV5-6 and TRBJ1-2, the complete variable domain reads DAGVTQSPTHLIKTRGQQVTLRCSPKSGHDTVSWYQQALGQGPQFIFQYYEEEERQRGNFPDRFSGHQFPNYSSELNVNALLLGDSALYLCASSSHGPYGYTFGSGTRLTVV.

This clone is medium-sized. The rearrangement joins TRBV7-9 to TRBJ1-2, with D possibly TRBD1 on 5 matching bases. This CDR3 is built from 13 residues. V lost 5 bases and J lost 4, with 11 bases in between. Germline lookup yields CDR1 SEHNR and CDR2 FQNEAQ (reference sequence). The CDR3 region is CASSREGSYGYTF. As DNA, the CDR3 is TGTGCCAGCAGCCGGGAGGGGAGCTATGGCTACACCTTC.

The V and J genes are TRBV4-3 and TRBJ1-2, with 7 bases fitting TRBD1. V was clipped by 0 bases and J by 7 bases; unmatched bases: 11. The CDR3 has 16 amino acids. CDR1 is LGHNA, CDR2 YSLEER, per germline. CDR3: CASSQDWPGGNGGYTF. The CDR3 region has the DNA TGCGCCAGCAGCCAAGATTGGCCAGGGGGGAACGGTGGCTACACCTTC.

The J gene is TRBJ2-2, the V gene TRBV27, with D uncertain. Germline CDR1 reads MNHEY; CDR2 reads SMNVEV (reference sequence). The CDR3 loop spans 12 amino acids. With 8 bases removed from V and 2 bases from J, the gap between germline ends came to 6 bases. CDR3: CASSINTGELFF. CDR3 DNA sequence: TGTGCCAGCTCTATCAACACCGGGGAGCTGTTTTTT.

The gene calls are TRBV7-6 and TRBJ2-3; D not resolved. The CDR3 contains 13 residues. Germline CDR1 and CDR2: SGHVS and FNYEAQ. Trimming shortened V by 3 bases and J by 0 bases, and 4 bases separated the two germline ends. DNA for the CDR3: TGTGCCAGCAGCTTTTCTAGCACAGATACGCAGTATTTT. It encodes CASSFSSTDTQYF.

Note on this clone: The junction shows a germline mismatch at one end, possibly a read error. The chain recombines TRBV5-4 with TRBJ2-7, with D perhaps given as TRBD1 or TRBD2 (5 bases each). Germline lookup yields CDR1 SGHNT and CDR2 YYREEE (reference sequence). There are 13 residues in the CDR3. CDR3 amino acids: CASSQRTGREQYF. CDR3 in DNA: TGCGCCAGCAGCCAAAGGACGGGGCGGGAGCAGTACTTC.

The chain's CDR3 is CASSPTSGGAYNEQFF. The CDR3 bases are TGTGCCAGCAGCCCGACTAGCGGGGGTGCATACAATGAGCAGTTCTTC. The chain couples TRBV7-9 to TRBJ2-1; 12 bases match TRBD2. The CDR3 consists of 16 residues. Germline CDR1 reads SEHNR; CDR2 reads FQNEAQ (reference sequence). The V and J ends lost 5 bases and 4 bases, in that order; junction bases with no gene match: 6.

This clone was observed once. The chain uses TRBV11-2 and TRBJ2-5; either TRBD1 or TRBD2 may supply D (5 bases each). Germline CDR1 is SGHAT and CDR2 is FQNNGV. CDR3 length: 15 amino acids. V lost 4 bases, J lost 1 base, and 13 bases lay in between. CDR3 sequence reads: CASSWGSLGQETQYF. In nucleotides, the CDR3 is TGTGCCAGCAGCTGGGGGTCCCTGGGCCAAGAGACCCAGTACTTC.

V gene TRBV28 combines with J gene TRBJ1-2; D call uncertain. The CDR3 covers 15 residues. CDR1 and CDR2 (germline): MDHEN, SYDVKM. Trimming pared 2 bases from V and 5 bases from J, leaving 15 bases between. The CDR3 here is CASSLGRLVAYGYTF. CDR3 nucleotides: TGTGCCAGCAGTTTAGGCAGGTTAGTCGCTTATGGCTACACCTTC.

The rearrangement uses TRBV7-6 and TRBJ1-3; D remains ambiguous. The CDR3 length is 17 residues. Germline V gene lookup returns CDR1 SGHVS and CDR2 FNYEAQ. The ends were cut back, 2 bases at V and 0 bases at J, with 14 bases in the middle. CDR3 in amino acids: CASSLPSSLSSGNTIYF. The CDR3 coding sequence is TGTGCCAGCAGCTTACCGTCGAGTTTGAGCTCTGGAAACACCATATATTTT.

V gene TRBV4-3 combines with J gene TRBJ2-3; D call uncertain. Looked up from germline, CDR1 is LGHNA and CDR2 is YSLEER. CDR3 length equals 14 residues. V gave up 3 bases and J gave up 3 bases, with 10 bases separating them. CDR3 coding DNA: TGCGCCAGCAGCCAGGGCTCAAGGACAGATACGCAGTATTTT. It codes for CASSQGSRTDTQYF.

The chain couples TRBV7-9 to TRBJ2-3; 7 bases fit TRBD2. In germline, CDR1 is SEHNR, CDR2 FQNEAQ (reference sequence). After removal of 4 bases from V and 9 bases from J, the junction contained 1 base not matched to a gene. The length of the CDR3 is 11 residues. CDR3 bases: TGTGCCAGCAGCTGGGACTACACGCAGTATTTT. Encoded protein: CASSWDYTQYF.

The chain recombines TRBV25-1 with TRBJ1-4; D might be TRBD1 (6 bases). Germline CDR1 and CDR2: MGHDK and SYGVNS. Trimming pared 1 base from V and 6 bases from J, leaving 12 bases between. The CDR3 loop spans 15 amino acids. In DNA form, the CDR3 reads TGTGCCAGCAGTGAATCGGGAAGGGGGTATGAAAAACTGTTTTTT. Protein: CASSESGRGYEKLFF.